This T cell receptor (beta chain) stems from a study of graft-versus-host responses after intestinal transplantation. Study as a whole: Multivisceral, liver-intestinal, or isolated intestinal transplants were received by the recipients. Induction with anti-thymocyte globulin, then tacrolimus and steroids for around three years, was given to all recipients. General study findings and limits: Early post-transplant HvG declines showed an association with peak circulating GvH clone levels.

Only in-frame clones appear in the TCRdb table, and some are missing; sequencing was by immunoSEQ multiplex PCR. The table shows about 130,000 clones, with nearly 95% occurring only once. This clone appeared a single time. Its antigen is undetermined. The starting material was unstimulated CD4+ T cells sorted from spleen or lymph node cells, obtained before intestinal transplant. The sequence was obtained from a human donor who received an intestinal transplant.

CDR3 loop: CASSLEGDQPQHF. CDR3 bases: TGTGCCAGCAGTTTGGAGGGGGATCAGCCCCAGCATTTT. V is TRBV27 and J is TRBJ1-5, with D possibly TRBD1 on 6 matching bases. The length of the CDR3 is 13 residues. V lost 3 bases and J lost 5, with 8 bases in between. In germline, CDR1 is MNHEY, CDR2 SMNVEV (reference sequence).